This T cell receptor beta chain was found in a study of blood T cell repertoires in COVID-19. For the study at large: COVID-19 samples from acute and convalescent phases originated in the United States, Italy and Spain. Nucleic acid was either cDNA or gDNA, and it came from T cells, B-cell-depleted T cells, or PBMCs.

This clone was seen only a few times. As handled by the study authors: Reference gene primer amplification gave estimated nucleated cell counts. Clones were sequenced by immunoSEQ multiplex PCR, and TCRdb holds only the in-frame ones, with some missing. The V and J calls and clone size were taken over from that table, and D and trimming were inferred from the DNA. Of about 150,000 clones listed, around 80% were seen once; the top ten hold roughly 7.9%. This CDR3 is 14 amino acids long. V was pared by 2 bases and J by 2 bases, with 8 bases between. Germline loops: CDR1 MRHNA, CDR2 SNTAGT. This receptor was identified in a woman in her fifties or sixties in a cohort sampled during active or convalescent COVID-19. The rearrangement links TRBV6-4 to TRBJ2-3; D is possibly TRBD1 (5 bases). The sample was peripheral blood. The CDR3 region is CASSDKGPTDTQYF. Here the CDR3 DNA reads TGTGCCAGCAGTGACAAGGGGCCCACAGATACGCAGTATTTT.